Below are 17 T cell receptor beta chains sequenced from a single sample in a study of blood T cell repertoires in COVID-19. Only in-frame clones appear in the TCRdb table, and some are missing; sequencing was by immunoSEQ multiplex PCR. Of roughly 75,000 clones in the sample, about 86% were seen once. The source material was peripheral blood. These receptor sequences come from a man between 65 and 85 years old with acute or convalescent COVID-19.

Only one count was recorded for this clone. The chain combines TRBV19 with TRBJ2-7; no definite D call. This CDR3 comprises 14 residues. Germline assignment: CDR1 LNHDA and CDR2 SQIVND (reference sequence). V was clipped by 4 bases and J by 0 bases, with 10 bases between them. The CDR3 spells CASSSGSSSYEQYF. The CDR3 coding sequence is TGTGCCAGTAGTAGTGGCTCAAGCTCCTACGAGCAGTACTTC.

The CDR3 DNA sequence: TGTGCCAGTAGTATAGGATCCCCGAGACAGGGCGTCGAGCAGTACTTC. Encoded protein: CASSIGSPRQGVEQYF. The V and J genes are TRBV19 and TRBJ2-7; 7 nucleotides match TRBD1. Germline values: CDR1 LNHDA, CDR2 SQIVND (reference sequence). The CDR3 has 16 amino acids. V lost 1 base and J lost 6; bases outside the gene matches: 12.

V usage is TRBV14 and J usage is TRBJ2-1, with 16 bases identical to TRBD2. CDR3 length: 21 amino acids. V was clipped by 1 base and J by 0 bases; unmatched bases: 9. Germline-derived CDR1 and CDR2 are SGHDN and FVKESK. Written as DNA, the CDR3 is TGTGCCAGCAGCCAAGGGGCCCCGGGACTAGCGGGAGGGAGCTCCTACAATGAGCAGTTCTTC. Translated: CASSQGAPGLAGGSSYNEQFF.

The rearrangement links TRBV27 to TRBJ1-2, with 7 bases that match TRBD1. The CDR3 contains 14 residues. Germline lookup yields CDR1 MNHEY and CDR2 SMNVEV (reference sequence). Trimming cost V 3 bases and J 3 bases; bases outside gene matches: 4. The DNA of the CDR3 is TGTGCCAGCAGTTTTCAGGGGGATTACTATGGCTACACCTTC. This encodes CASSFQGDYYGYTF.

The CDR3 is CASSFILTGELFF. CDR3 bases: TGTGCCAGCAGTTTTATACTCACCGGGGAGCTGTTTTTT. This chain connects TRBV28 to TRBJ2-2; D uncertain. This CDR3 spans 13 amino acids. Germline V gives CDR1 MDHEN, CDR2 SYDVKM. The V and J ends lost 3 bases and 4 bases respectively, with 6 bases between them.

In DNA, the CDR3 is TGCGCCAGCAGCTTGGCCGGGGGACAGGGAAGAGAGACCCAGTACTTC. It codes for CASSLAGGQGRETQYF. This chain links TRBV5-1 with TRBJ2-5; TRBD1 agrees at 9 bases. Germline V CDR1 and CDR2: SGHRS, YFSETQ. J was trimmed by 4 bases and V by 0 bases; bases with no gene match: 7. The CDR3 is made up of 16 amino acids.

The chain has TRBV2 and TRBJ1-2; TRBD1 agrees at 11 bases. Trimming removed 6 bases from V and 3 bases from J; junction bases left unmatched: 6. The CDR3 length is 15 residues. Germline CDR1 reads SNHLY; CDR2 reads FYNNEI. In DNA form, the CDR3 reads TGTGCCAGCAGGGGAGGGACAGGGGGATACTATGGCTACACCTTC. This gives the protein CASRGGTGGYYGYTF.

The chain links TRBV29-1 to TRBJ2-1; 7 bases are a match to TRBD2. The V and J ends lost 8 bases and 6 bases, in that order; junction bases with no gene match: 16. The germline V gene encodes CDR1 SQVTM and CDR2 ANQGSEA. The CDR3 runs 15 residues. Here the CDR3 reads CSTWGGITVGNEQFF. The CDR3 DNA is TGCAGCACCTGGGGGGGGATCACAGTGGGCAATGAGCAGTTCTTC.

The rearrangement uses TRBV24-1 and TRBJ1-2; D gene uncertain. Deletions cut 5 bases from V and 7 bases from J, with 13 bases between. The CDR3 loop spans 13 amino acids. Germline assignment: CDR1 KGHDR and CDR2 SFDVKD. CDR3: CATSGGRISGYTF. CDR3 sequence (DNA): TGTGCCACCAGTGGCGGGCGCATATCTGGCTACACCTTC.

This sequence joins TRBV14 and TRBJ2-7; 12 nucleotides align to TRBD2. The CDR3 is made up of 16 amino acids. V lost 3 bases, J lost 1 base, and 4 bases stayed unmatched. CDR1 and CDR2 (germline): SGHDN, FVKESK. CDR3 DNA sequence: TGTGCCAGCAGCCACTACGGGACTAGCGGGTCCTACGAGCAGTACTTC. Amino acid sequence: CASSHYGTSGSYEQYF. Together with reference TRBV14 and TRBJ2-7, the CDR3 gives the full variable domain: EAGVTQFPSHSVIEKGQTVTLRCDPISGHDNLYWYRRVMGKEIKFLLHFVKESKQDESGMPNNRFLAERTGGTYSTLKVQPAELEDSGVYFCASSHYGTSGSYEQYFGPGTRLTVT.

V and J are TRBV4-2 and TRBJ2-2; 7 bases agree with TRBD2. V was pared by 8 bases and J by 5 bases, with 2 bases of the junction left unmatched. Germline V gene lookup returns CDR1 LGHNA and CDR2 YNFKEQ. This CDR3 is 12 amino acids long. The CDR3 reads CASLGGTGELFF. Here the CDR3 DNA reads TGTGCCAGCCTGGGGGGGACCGGGGAGCTGTTTTTT.

The J gene is TRBJ1-1, the V gene TRBV3-1 (or the pseudogene TRBV3-2), with a tentative D call TRBD1 (5 bases). The CDR3 totals 14 residues. V dropped 2 bases and J dropped 3 bases, with 10 bases sitting between them. The V gene's germline CDR1 is LGHDT and CDR2 YNNKEL (reference sequence). In nucleotides, the CDR3 is TGTGCCAGCAGCCAACGGGGGGTCGACACTGAAGCTTTCTTT. Protein product: CASSQRGVDTEAFF.

The rearrangement joins TRBV5-1 to TRBJ2-1, with 12 bases fitting TRBD2. The CDR3 runs to 17 residues. V shed 4 bases, J shed 1 base, and the junction held 6 bases outside the gene matches. From germline, CDR1 is SGHRS and CDR2 YFSETQ. CDR3 residues: CASSLETSGSSYNEQFF. In nucleotides, the CDR3 is TGCGCCAGCAGCCTTGAGACTAGCGGGAGTTCCTACAATGAGCAGTTCTTC.

This clone was found once. Written as DNA, the CDR3 is TGTGCCAGCAGCCAAGGCAGGGCGGGAAGCTACAATGAGCAGTTCTTC. It is translated as CASSQGRAGSYNEQFF. The genes are TRBV3-1 (or the pseudogene TRBV3-2) and TRBJ2-1, with a tentative D call TRBD2 (6 bases). Germline loops: CDR1 LGHDT, CDR2 YNNKEL (reference sequence). Trimming pared 1 base from V and 3 bases from J, leaving 13 bases between. The CDR3 spans 16 residues.

Only a few counts were recorded for this clone. The J gene is TRBJ1-2, the V gene TRBV19; D call uncertain. The CDR3 covers 13 residues. From germline, CDR1 is LNHDA and CDR2 SQIVND (reference sequence). V lost 8 bases and J 5 bases, leaving 15 bases between the germline ends. CDR3 protein: CASVDGEEYGYTF. The CDR3 nucleotides read TGTGCCAGTGTCGACGGTGAGGAATATGGCTACACCTTC. The full variable domain, rest sourced from reference TRBV19 and TRBJ1-2, is DGGITQSPKYLFRKEGQNVTLSCEQNLNHDAMYWYRQDPGQGLRLIYYSQIVNDFQKGDIAEGYSVSREKKESFPLTVTSAQKNPTAFYLCASVDGEEYGYTFGSGTRLTVV.

The table lists this clone with a count of one. This chain links TRBV19 with TRBJ2-3, with a possible D match to TRBD2 (7 bases). The V gene lost 1 base and the J gene lost 4 bases, with 15 bases spanning the gap. CDR1 and CDR2 from the germline V gene are LNHDA and SQIVND (reference sequence). CDR3 size: 16 residues. CDR3 in DNA: TGTGCCAGTAGTATAGGGTCAACAGGGAGGGCAGATACGCAGTATTTT. Protein sequence: CASSIGSTGRADTQYF.

This clone was picked up one time. The rearrangement uses TRBV6-5 and TRBJ1-1, with unresolved D. V was pared by 7 bases and J by 1 base, with 10 bases between. CDR3 length equals 13 residues. CDR1 is MNHEY and CDR2 is SVGAGI in the germline V gene. CDR3 coding DNA: TGTGCCAGCACCCTAGAAGCGAACACTGAAGCTTTCTTT. Translated: CASTLEANTEAFF.